This TCR beta chain was sequenced for a study of cytomegalovirus exposure and HLA in healthy donors. General study results and limits: Across donors, most TCRs were seen rarely, yet some public ones were widespread. The authors later linked a missense DCLRE1C variant to TCR beta V- and J-gene trimming.

Primers: 60 Vbeta forward and 13 Jbeta reverse. TCRdb's copy holds only in-frame clones and misses some; the assay was immunoSEQ multiplex PCR. The data contain fewer than 250,000 clones, about 74% of them singletons. In regard to this clone: Its antigen is currently unknown.

V was cut by 4 bases and J by 5 bases, with 15 bases left in between. CDR3 length: 14 residues. CDR1 is MGHRA and CDR2 is YSYEKL in the germline V gene. What was sequenced was PBMCs. The V and J genes are TRBV4-1 and TRBJ2-7; a weak D match, TRBD1 (5 bases). The sequence came from a woman between 25 and 40 years old in good health and CMV-seronegative. CDR3 sequence: CASSRAGSLDEQYF. For the CDR3, the DNA is TGCGCCAGCAGCCGCGCAGGGTCCTTGGACGAGCAGTACTTC.